This T cell receptor (beta chain) was sequenced during a study of cytotoxic CD8 clonotypes in ibrutinib-treated CLL. The planned depth of sequencing spanned 1 in 200,000 to 1 in 1 million T cells. This table comes from immunoSEQ multiplex PCR, and its TCRdb copy is limited to in-frame clones, with some not included. The sample has approximately 190,000 clones; 75% to 80% are singletons. The CDR3 covers 11 residues. CDR1 is MNHNS and CDR2 is SASEGT in the germline V gene. V was shortened by 7 bases and J by 1 base, with 4 bases between the two germline ends. This chain links TRBV6-1 with TRBJ1-1; D remains unclear. This material consisted of PBMCs, taken after 12 months of ibrutinib treatment. This TCR came from a human donor with chronic lymphocytic leukemia. CDR3 region: CASTRNTEAFF. CDR3 in DNA: TGTGCCAGCACCCGGAACACTGAAGCTTTCTTT.